A selection of T cell receptor beta chains follows, all from one sample in a study of blood T cell repertoires in COVID-19. Assay: immunoSEQ multiplex PCR; the TCRdb copy retains only in-frame clones and omits some. This repertoire shows 200,000 to 250,000 clones, about 90% found once; its top ten account for roughly 2.6%. What was sequenced was peripheral blood. The receptors here all came from a woman between 55 and 75 years old with acute or convalescent COVID-19. The CDR3 runs from the conserved cysteine through the conserved F or W. The D gene is left open where the match is weak. Size tells how often a clone was seen (once, few, many) or the class of an expanded clone, and some rows leave it out.

j_call: TRBJ1-4
v_call: TRBV6-5
d_call: NA
cdr3_length: 13
clone_size: NA
cdr3_nt: TGTGCCAGCTCTACGACAGGTTGGGAAAAACTGTTTTTT
cdr3_aa: CASSTTGWEKLFF

j_call: TRBJ1-4
v_call: TRBV19
d_call: NA
cdr3_length: 14
clone_size: NA
cdr3_nt: TGTGCCAGTAGTATTGGACACTTTAATGAAAAACTGTTTTTT
cdr3_aa: CASSIGHFNEKLFF

j_call: TRBJ2-7
v_call: TRBV6-5
d_call: TRBD2
cdr3_length: 15
clone_size: once
cdr3_nt: TGTGCCAGCAGTTACGGAGCGGGAGCACTCTACGAGCAGTACTTC
cdr3_aa: CASSYGAGALYEQYF

j_call: TRBJ1-6
v_call: TRBV4-1
d_call: NA
cdr3_length: 15
clone_size: NA
cdr3_nt: TGCGCCAGCAGCCAAGGTGGCACCCTTAATTCACCCCTCCACTTT
cdr3_aa: CASSQGGTLNSPLHF

j_call: TRBJ2-3
v_call: TRBV10-3
d_call: NA
cdr3_length: 13
clone_size: NA
cdr3_nt: TGTGCCACGTCAGCCGGGACTCCAGATACGCAGTATTTT
cdr3_aa: CATSAGTPDTQYF

j_call: TRBJ2-3
v_call: TRBV5-5
d_call: NA
cdr3_length: 17
clone_size: NA
cdr3_nt: TGTGCCAGCAGCTTGCGCCAACAGGGGGGGTACACAGATACGCAGTATTTT
cdr3_aa: CASSLRQQGGYTDTQYF

j_call: TRBJ1-4
v_call: TRBV25-1
d_call: NA
cdr3_length: 17
clone_size: NA
cdr3_nt: TGTGCCAGCAGTGATTTCCTGGGGGCGCATCGGGATGAAAAACTGTTTTTT
cdr3_aa: CASSDFLGAHRDEKLFF

j_call: TRBJ2-5
v_call: TRBV11-2
d_call: NA
cdr3_length: 17
clone_size: NA
cdr3_nt: TGTGCCAGCAGCTTAGGGCGGTTCGGGGAGTTCCAAGAGACCCAGTACTTC
cdr3_aa: CASSLGRFGEFQETQYF

j_call: TRBJ1-1
v_call: TRBV4-1
d_call: TRBD1
cdr3_length: 19
clone_size: few
cdr3_nt: TGCGCCAGCAGCCAAGAAGGTTTGGACAGGGTTTCTGCGAACACTGAAGCTTTCTTT
cdr3_aa: CASSQEGLDRVSANTEAFF

j_call: TRBJ1-5
v_call: TRBV19
d_call: NA
cdr3_length: 16
clone_size: NA
cdr3_nt: TGTGCCAGTAGCATACCGGCAGGCAGGGGCAATCAGCCCCAGCATTTT
cdr3_aa: CASSIPAGRGNQPQHF

j_call: TRBJ1-6
v_call: TRBV7-9
d_call: NA
cdr3_length: 13
clone_size: NA
cdr3_nt: TGTGCCAGCAGCCCGGGACACGATTCACCCCTCCACTTT
cdr3_aa: CASSPGHDSPLHF

j_call: TRBJ1-4
v_call: TRBV6-2/TRBV6-3
d_call: TRBD1
cdr3_length: 14
clone_size: NA
cdr3_nt: TGTGCCAGCAGTTACGGAGGGACAGGGGAAAAACTGTTTTTT
cdr3_aa: CASSYGGTGEKLFF

j_call: TRBJ1-1
v_call: TRBV20-1
d_call: TRBD1
cdr3_length: 11
clone_size: NA
cdr3_nt: TGCAGTGCTGTGACAGGGTTGGAAGCTTTCTTT
cdr3_aa: CSAVTGLEAFF

j_call: TRBJ2-1
v_call: TRBV24-1
d_call: NA
cdr3_length: 18
clone_size: NA
cdr3_nt: TGTGCCACCAGTGATTTCCGGTCTGCGGGCACTGCCCGCAATGAGCAGTTCTTC
cdr3_aa: CATSDFRSAGTARNEQFF

j_call: TRBJ1-5
v_call: TRBV4-1
d_call: TRBD1
cdr3_length: 14
clone_size: once
cdr3_nt: TGCGCCAGCAGCATAGACAGGGGCAATCAGCCCCAGCATTTT
cdr3_aa: CASSIDRGNQPQHF

j_call: TRBJ2-7
v_call: TRBV28
d_call: TRBD2
cdr3_length: 14
clone_size: NA
cdr3_nt: TGTGCCAGCACGAGTAGCGGGAGGACCTACGAGCAGTACTTC
cdr3_aa: CASTSSGRTYEQYF

j_call: TRBJ2-1
v_call: TRBV24-1
d_call: TRBD2
cdr3_length: 19
clone_size: NA
cdr3_nt: TGTGCCACCAGTGATCCTCCGGGACTAGCGGGAGGGCCGTACAATGAGCAGTTCTTC
cdr3_aa: CATSDPPGLAGGPYNEQFF